The TCR beta chain described here comes from a study of cytomegalovirus exposure and HLA in healthy donors. Findings of the study overall: Most CMV-associated TCR beta chains were later found to appear HLA-restricted. Most TCR beta V segments were productive about 87% or about 30% of the time in an earlier analysis. Later analysis indicated greater clonal expansion among HLA-associated TCR beta chains than among equally common other chains. Rarity marked most TCR sequences, yet some public TCRs occurred in many donors.

CDR1 and CDR2 from the germline V gene are SQVTM and ANQGSEA. The CDR3 has 14 amino acids. J lost 2 bases, V lost 4 bases, and 2 bases had no gene match. To note about this clone: Antigen specificity is unknown.

Primers included in the PCR were 60 Vbeta and 13 Jbeta primers. Clones were read by immunoSEQ multiplex PCR, and TCRdb kept only the in-frame ones, dropping some. The table shows more than 130,000 clones, with about 80% occurring only once. Sequenced sample: PBMCs. The V and J genes are TRBV29-1 and TRBJ2-2; 9 nucleotides align to TRBD1. This clonotype was obtained from a man under 40 in good health and CMV-seronegative. In DNA, the CDR3 is TGCAGCGTTGCACAGGGGGCCAACACCGGGGAGCTGTTTTTT. As protein: CSVAQGANTGELFF.